The 32 T cell receptor beta chains below were found in one sample sequenced in a study of T cell responses to AZD1222 COVID-19 vaccine. Profiling relied on immunoSEQ multiplex PCR, and the TCRdb table lists in-frame clones only, not all of them. This sample has 75,000 to 95,000 clones, with about 85% found just once. The sequenced sample was peripheral blood, obtained on day 0 of AZD1222 vaccination. The origin of the receptors is an adult in good health.

The chain carries TRBV7-2 and TRBJ1-6; a weak D match, TRBD1 (5 bases). Germline V CDR1 and CDR2: SGHTA, FQGNSA. Trimming took 0 bases from V and 1 from J, leaving 10 bases between them. The CDR3 extends over 17 amino acids. The DNA for the CDR3 is TGTGCCAGCAGCTTAGCGCATCAGGGTTCCTATAATTCACCCCTCCACTTT. This encodes CASSLAHQGSYNSPLHF.

V and J are TRBV6-2 or TRBV6-3 and TRBJ1-1; the D is unclear. The CDR3 contains 14 residues. Trimming left V 3 bases short and J 1 base short, with 9 bases between. Germline V gene sequence: CDR1 MNHEY, CDR2 SVGEGT. CDR3 protein: CASSYQLENTEAFF. The DNA for the CDR3 is TGTGCCAGCAGTTATCAACTCGAGAACACTGAAGCTTTCTTT.

The sample holds one count of this clone. This sequence joins TRBV13 and TRBJ2-7; TRBD2 agrees at 8 bases. Germline CDR1 PRHDT, CDR2 FYEKMQ (reference sequence). This CDR3 spans 15 amino acids. With V trimmed by 4 bases and J by 0 bases, 5 bases remained unmatched. The CDR3: CASSSAGGRSYEQYF. The CDR3 coding sequence is TGTGCCAGCAGCTCCGCGGGGGGCCGCTCCTACGAGCAGTACTTC.

This sequence joins TRBV15 and TRBJ2-7, with D perhaps TRBD1 (5 bases). Trimming took 3 bases from V and 5 from J, leaving 17 bases between them. The length of the CDR3 is 15 residues. The germline CDR1 and CDR2 sequences are LNHNV and YYDKDF (reference sequence). DNA for the CDR3: TGTGCCACCAGCAGTCCCAACATGGGCAGGGACGAGCAGTACTTC. Its translation: CATSSPNMGRDEQYF.

In this sample, this clone turned up once. This chain uses TRBV13 with TRBJ1-6; D ambiguous. CDR3 length: 15 residues. The germline gives CDR1 PRHDT, CDR2 FYEKMQ (reference sequence). V gave up 3 bases and J gave up 9 bases, with 15 bases separating them. The CDR3 DNA sequence: TGTGCCAGCAGCTTTTTCTTGGATCACAGTTCACCCCTCCACTTT. Its protein is CASSFFLDHSSPLHF.

The chain couples TRBV7-8 to TRBJ2-3; 8 nucleotides match TRBD2. V trimming: 2 bases; J trimming: 3 bases; junction bases outside the gene matches: 4. The CDR3 has 15 amino acids. Germline lookup yields CDR1 SGHVS and CDR2 FQNEAQ. CDR3 nucleotides: TGTGCCAGCAGCTTACCCGGGGGGGGAACAGATACGCAGTATTTT. It yields the protein CASSLPGGGTDTQYF.

The V and J genes are TRBV6-6 and TRBJ1-1, with D possibly matching TRBD1 (5 bases). V dropped 9 bases and J dropped 3 bases, with 17 bases sitting between them. Germline V gene lookup returns CDR1 MNHNY and CDR2 SVGAGI (reference sequence). The CDR3 totals 14 residues. The CDR3 loop is CARYPRAMDTEAFF. DNA for the CDR3: TGTGCCAGATACCCCAGGGCGATGGACACTGAAGCTTTCTTT.

The chain couples TRBV19 to TRBJ2-7; 9 bases map to TRBD2. Trimming removed 2 bases from V and 4 bases from J; junction bases left unmatched: 12. The CDR3 has 17 amino acids. The germline CDR1 and CDR2 sequences are LNHDA and SQIVND (reference sequence). The CDR3 protein is CASSIKGVTSGAYEQYF. DNA of the CDR3: TGTGCCAGTAGTATAAAGGGTGTGACTAGCGGAGCTTACGAGCAGTACTTC.

The chain links TRBV15 to TRBJ2-5; D may match TRBD1 or TRBD2 (5 bases each). The germline gives CDR1 LNHNV, CDR2 YYDKDF (reference sequence). The CDR3 consists of 14 residues. Trimming removed 3 bases from V and 5 bases from J, with 13 bases in between. The CDR3, as DNA: TGTGCCACCAGCAGCCGGGATGCAGGGGAGACCCAGTACTTC. It encodes CATSSRDAGETQYF. Looking up the rest from reference TRBV15 and TRBJ2-5 gives the full variable domain: DAMVIQNPRYQVTQFGKPVTLSCSQTLNHNVMYWYQQKSSQAPKLLFHYYDKDFNNEADTPDNFQSRRPNTSFCFLDIRSPGLGDTAMYLCATSSRDAGETQYFGPGTRLLVL.

V and J are TRBV10-3 and TRBJ1-2; maybe TRBD1 (6 bases). The CDR3 extends over 14 amino acids. CDR1 is ENHRY and CDR2 is SYGVKD in the germline V gene. V shed 4 bases and J shed 4 bases, with 13 bases lying between them. CDR3 DNA: TGTGCCATCAGTGTACAGGGTTCTGGCTATGGCTACACCTTC. Its protein is CAISVQGSGYGYTF.

This clone came up a few times. CDR3 coding DNA: TGTGCCAGCAGTGGAAGCGGGGGAACGGGTGGCTACACCTTC. Translated, it gives CASSGSGGTGGYTF. The chain combines TRBV2 with TRBJ1-2; possibly TRBD1 for D (5 bases). The V end lost 4 bases, the J end lost 7 bases, and 16 bases lay between the germline ends. Germline values: CDR1 SNHLY, CDR2 FYNNEI. This CDR3 comprises 14 residues.

The chain combines TRBV29-1 with TRBJ2-1; no clear D gene. The CDR3 has 13 residues. Looked up from germline, CDR1 is SQVTM and CDR2 is ANQGSEA. Trimming shortened V by 4 bases and J by 8 bases, and 15 bases separated the two germline ends. The CDR3: CSVGKSGIDEQFF. The CDR3 DNA is TGCAGCGTTGGGAAATCGGGTATCGATGAGCAGTTCTTC.

The rearrangement joins TRBV5-4 to TRBJ1-2; D is undetermined. This CDR3 comprises 13 residues. V was clipped by 2 bases and J by 2 bases, with 7 bases between them. From germline, CDR1 is SGHNT and CDR2 YYREEE (reference sequence). In DNA form, the CDR3 reads TGTGCCAGCAGCTTTGGAGAGAACTATGGCTACACCTTC. This encodes CASSFGENYGYTF.

The chain combines TRBV6-5 with TRBJ1-1; D is undetermined. V was clipped by 2 bases and J by 1 base, with 5 bases between them. The CDR3 consists of 13 residues. Germline CDR1 reads MNHEY; CDR2 reads SVGAGI. The CDR3 protein is CASSYNENTEAFF. CDR3 coding DNA: TGTGCCAGCAGTTACAACGAGAACACTGAAGCTTTCTTT.

The J gene is TRBJ2-3, the V gene TRBV7-2; D ambiguous. V lost 5 bases and J 2 bases, leaving 5 bases between the germline ends. This CDR3 comprises 12 residues. CDR1 and CDR2 from the germline V gene are SGHTA and FQGNSA. The chain's CDR3 is CASSTYTDTQYF. The CDR3 DNA reads as TGTGCCAGCAGCACCTACACAGATACGCAGTATTTT.

This chain uses TRBV7-2 with TRBJ1-5; TRBD1 aligns across 7 bases. The V gene's germline CDR1 is SGHTA and CDR2 FQGNSA. The V segment lost 5 bases and the J segment 2 bases; nucleotides outside the gene matches: 6. This CDR3 spans 15 amino acids. This CDR3 is CASSRGTARNQPQHF. In DNA form, the CDR3 reads TGTGCCAGCAGCAGAGGGACAGCCCGCAATCAGCCCCAGCATTTT.

J is TRBJ2-3 and V is TRBV28, with a weak D call TRBD1 (6 bases). Germline CDR1 and CDR2: MDHEN and SYDVKM. V shed 8 bases and J shed 2 bases, with 20 bases lying between them. This CDR3 is built from 16 residues. CDR3 in amino acids: CASPLNRDGNTDTQYF. CDR3 sequence (DNA): TGTGCCAGCCCGCTAAACAGGGACGGCAACACAGATACGCAGTATTTT.

The rearrangement joins TRBV19 to TRBJ2-3, with 11 bases identical to TRBD2. The germline CDR1 and CDR2 sequences are LNHDA and SQIVND (reference sequence). This CDR3 is 15 amino acids long. The junction had 8 bases not matched to a gene; V was cut back by 4 bases and J by 8 bases. The CDR3 coding sequence is TGTGCCAGTAGTAGACTTAGCGGGGGGGCGGGTACGCAGTATTTT. Translated, it gives CASSRLSGGAGTQYF.

The chain carries TRBV14 and TRBJ2-7; 9 positions match TRBD2. Losses at the gene ends were 1 base for V and 5 bases for J; bases not matched to a gene: 21. Germline CDR1 SGHDN, CDR2 FVKESK. The CDR3 length is 20 residues. The CDR3 region is CASSQAPPAGGRDSVDEQYF. The DNA for the CDR3 is TGTGCCAGCAGCCAAGCACCCCCGGCGGGGGGGCGGGATAGTGTCGACGAGCAGTACTTC.

This clone has only one observation. The V gene is TRBV6-5, the J gene TRBJ1-1; D is ambiguous. V was shortened by 7 bases and J by 11 bases, with 14 bases between the two germline ends. CDR1 MNHEY and CDR2 SVGAGI come from the germline V gene. The CDR3 extends over 11 amino acids. CDR3 region: CASIENGGAFF. The CDR3 nucleotides are TGTGCCAGCATCGAGAACGGTGGGGCTTTCTTT.

The chain combines TRBV19 with TRBJ1-1, with a possible D match to TRBD1 (5 bases). Germline assignment: CDR1 LNHDA and CDR2 SQIVND (reference sequence). Trimming removed 3 bases at V and 4 bases at J, with 9 bases between. The CDR3 spans 13 residues. This chain's CDR3 is CASSIKGATEAFF. CDR3 bases: TGTGCCAGTAGTATCAAAGGGGCCACTGAAGCTTTCTTT.

The chain has TRBV27 and TRBJ1-3; no firm D call. CDR3 length: 13 residues. Trimming stripped 7 bases from V and 0 bases from J, with 7 bases between. CDR1 and CDR2 (germline): MNHEY, SMNVEV (reference sequence). CDR3: CASKGDSGNTIYF. Written as DNA, the CDR3 is TGTGCCAGCAAGGGTGACTCTGGAAACACCATATATTTT.

The CDR3 DNA reads as TGTGCCAGCAGCTGGGGGGCAGGCTATGGCTACACCTTC. The encoded protein is CASSWGAGYGYTF. This chain uses TRBV6-5 with TRBJ1-2, with D perhaps TRBD1 (6 bases). CDR1 and CDR2 (germline): MNHEY, SVGAGI. Trimming removed 6 bases at V and 4 bases at J, with 12 bases between. The CDR3 sequence is 13 residues long.

The chain couples TRBV6-5 to TRBJ1-5, with D maybe TRBD1 (6 bases). V was trimmed by 2 bases and J by 5 bases, leaving 13 bases between them. This CDR3 has 15 residues. Germline V gene sequence: CDR1 MNHEY, CDR2 SVGAGI. The CDR3 is CASSYDRSMDQPQHF. Here the CDR3 DNA reads TGTGCCAGCAGTTACGACAGGTCTATGGATCAGCCCCAGCATTTT.

V gene TRBV19 combines with J gene TRBJ2-7; 9 nucleotides line up with TRBD1. This CDR3 spans 15 amino acids. CDR1 is LNHDA, CDR2 SQIVND, per germline (reference sequence). The J segment lost 9 bases and the V segment lost 7 bases, leaving 16 bases of the junction unmatched. The CDR3 here is CASKFSGTGPEGQYF. CDR3 coding DNA: TGTGCCAGTAAGTTTTCGGGGACAGGGCCAGAAGGGCAGTACTTC.

The chain carries TRBV11-2 and TRBJ1-2; no firm D call. This CDR3 contains 15 residues. The ends were cut back, 5 bases at V and 0 bases at J, with 13 bases in the middle. The germline CDR1 and CDR2 sequences are SGHAT and FQNNGV. This CDR3 reads CASSTTTKSNYGYTF. The CDR3 DNA follows: TGTGCCAGCAGCACCACAACGAAATCTAACTATGGCTACACCTTC.

V and J are TRBV6-2 or TRBV6-3 and TRBJ2-1, with D unclear. CDR1 is MNHEY and CDR2 is SVGEGT in the germline V gene. The V end was cut by 5 bases, the J end by 0 bases, with 14 bases between. The length of the CDR3 is 16 residues. The CDR3 DNA reads TGTGCCAGCAGTGGACCCACAGCGAGCTCCTACAATGAGCAGTTCTTC. This encodes CASSGPTASSYNEQFF.

The J gene is TRBJ1-1, the V gene TRBV9; a weak D match, TRBD1 (5 bases). The V end was cut by 2 bases, the J end by 4 bases, with 9 bases between. Germline-derived CDR1 and CDR2 are SGDLS and YYNGEE. The CDR3 has 13 residues. CDR3 sequence (DNA): TGTGCCAGCAGCGTTGACAGAGGCACTGAAGCTTTCTTT. Translated, it gives CASSVDRGTEAFF.

The CDR3 region is CASNIRGGTEAFF. The CDR3 DNA is TGTGCCAGCAATATAAGGGGTGGGACTGAAGCTTTCTTT. V is TRBV12-3 or TRBV12-4 and J is TRBJ1-1; TRBD1 is a possible D gene (5 bases). The length of the CDR3 is 13 residues. V was cut by 7 bases and J by 5 bases, with 14 bases left in between.

The chain joins TRBV19 to TRBJ1-5; no clear D gene. Trimming removed 5 bases from V and 3 bases from J, with 8 bases in between. This CDR3 comprises 13 residues. Germline lookup yields CDR1 LNHDA and CDR2 SQIVND (reference sequence). CDR3 sequence: CASSPTVNQPQHF. CDR3 nucleotide sequence: TGTGCCAGTAGTCCTACAGTCAATCAGCCCCAGCATTTT.

The chain couples TRBV6-5 to TRBJ2-3; tentatively, D is TRBD2 (5 bases). Germline V CDR1 and CDR2: MNHEY, SVGAGI. This CDR3 spans 14 amino acids. V shed 8 bases and J shed 2 bases, with 14 bases lying between them. The CDR3 region has the DNA TGTGCCAGCGGAGTGGCGGGCTCCACAGATACGCAGTATTTT. Amino acid sequence: CASGVAGSTDTQYF.

This rearrangement joins TRBV12-3 or TRBV12-4 to TRBJ1-6; maybe TRBD1 (6 bases). V lost 10 bases and J lost 6, with 13 bases in between. This CDR3 has 13 amino acids. CDR3 coding DNA: TGTGCCACCTTCCGGGACACTAATTCACCCCTCCACTTT. It specifies CATFRDTNSPLHF.